Described below is a single TCR beta chain sequence and its context. Its target is unknown. Germline and junction disagree at one end, which may indicate a read error. The data were obtained in a study of early T cells in non-severe SARS-CoV-2 infection. Study results and limitations: A preference for anti-spike CD8 responses marked VDJdb matching, which missed private and CD4 specificities.

Individual cDNA molecules were tagged with unique molecular identifiers. In TCRdb, the 5' RACE reads were re-called with MiXCR into one record per CDR3 protein. Among about 55,000 distinct CDR3 sequences listed, 5% to 7.5% were seen once. The CDR3 has 13 amino acids. The sequenced sample was whole blood, obtained at baseline. The receptor's source is an adult who was a healthcare worker with PCR-confirmed SARS-CoV-2 infection or an uninfected control (not recorded which). The V and J genes are TRBV12-3 or TRBV12-4 and TRBJ1-2, with 10 bases matching TRBD1. The CDR3 DNA follows: TGTGTCAGCACCTGGGACAGGGGCTATGGCTACACCTTC. Amino acid sequence: CVSTWDRGYGYTF.